This T cell receptor beta chain was identified in a study of shared clonotypes between healthy human individuals. Findings and caveats of the study: Larger estimated richness was generally recorded for naive subsets relative to memory subsets. Against clonotypes common to all four donors, non-shared ones had lower generation probabilities.

Regarding this clone: Its antigen remains unidentified.

Germline-derived CDR1 and CDR2 are SNHLY and FYNNEI. The V end lost 5 bases, the J end lost 2 bases, and 13 bases lay between the germline ends. The CDR3 runs 14 residues. Per the study methods: Junction-only sequences produced by ImmunoSEQ had no quality scores, so filtering differed. The table came from immunoSEQ multiplex PCR; TCRdb's copy has only in-frame clones and leaves some out. V and J calls and clone size are copied from that table; D and trimming were computed from the DNA. The table records more than 2 million clones, around 95% of them present only once. V gene TRBV2 combines with J gene TRBJ2-7, with TRBD2 as a possible D gene (6 bases). This clonotype originated in a man between 18 and 29 years old in good health. The sequenced sample consisted of naive CD4+ T cells sorted from blood. Indicated subset: CD45RA+ positively selected. Here the CDR3 DNA reads TGTGCCAGCAGTAGACTAGGAATGACCTACGAGCAGTACTTC. Residues: CASSRLGMTYEQYF. Full variable domain (missing parts from reference TRBV2 and TRBJ2-7): EPEVTQTPSHQVTQMGQEVILRCVPISNHLYFYWYRQILGQKVEFLVSFYNNEISEKSEIFDDQFSVERPDGSNFTLKIRSTKLEDSAMYFCASSRLGMTYEQYFGPGTRLTVT.